The 3 T cell receptor beta chains listed next were all sequenced from one sample in a study of T cells in Graves' hyperthyroidism and ophthalmopathy. RNA transcripts yielded amplified TCR beta CDR3 regions. HTBI primers drove first-round RT-PCR of the TCR CDR3. TCRdb redid the calling of the multiplex PCR reads with MiXCR, one entry per CDR3 protein. The sample holds over 150,000 distinct CDR3 sequences, around a sixth seen once. Material: blood. The receptors were gathered from a woman aged 45 to 65 with Graves' hyperthyroidism.

This clonotype was found a few times. The chain combines TRBV6-5 with TRBJ2-5; 7 positions agree with TRBD1. This CDR3 comprises 14 residues. V dropped 0 bases and J dropped 10; count of bases not matched to a gene: 8. Germline loops: CDR1 MNHEY, CDR2 SVGAGI. The CDR3 loop reads CASSYSNDRADQYF. Written as DNA, the CDR3 is TGTGCCAGCAGTTACTCGAATGACAGGGCGGACCAGTACTTC.

This clonotype was counted a few times. The chain carries TRBV12-5 and TRBJ2-5; 10 bases align to TRBD2. V trimming: 3 bases; J trimming: 3 bases; junction bases outside the gene matches: 1. Germline-derived CDR1 and CDR2 are LGHNT and FRNRAP. The CDR3 covers 14 residues. The CDR3 DNA sequence: TGTGCTAGTGGTTTAGGACTAGCGGAAGAGACCCAGTACTTC. Amino acids: CASGLGLAEETQYF.

This clonotype came up many times. V gene TRBV29-1 combines with J gene TRBJ2-3, with TRBD2 as a possible D gene (6 bases). CDR1 and CDR2 (germline): SQVTM, ANQGSEA. The CDR3 runs to 15 residues. With 4 bases removed from V and 3 bases from J, the gap between germline ends came to 17 bases. CDR3 in amino acids: CSVVVEGGRTDTQYF. The CDR3 nucleotides are TGCAGCGTTGTTGTGGAGGGAGGAAGGACAGATACGCAGTATTTT.